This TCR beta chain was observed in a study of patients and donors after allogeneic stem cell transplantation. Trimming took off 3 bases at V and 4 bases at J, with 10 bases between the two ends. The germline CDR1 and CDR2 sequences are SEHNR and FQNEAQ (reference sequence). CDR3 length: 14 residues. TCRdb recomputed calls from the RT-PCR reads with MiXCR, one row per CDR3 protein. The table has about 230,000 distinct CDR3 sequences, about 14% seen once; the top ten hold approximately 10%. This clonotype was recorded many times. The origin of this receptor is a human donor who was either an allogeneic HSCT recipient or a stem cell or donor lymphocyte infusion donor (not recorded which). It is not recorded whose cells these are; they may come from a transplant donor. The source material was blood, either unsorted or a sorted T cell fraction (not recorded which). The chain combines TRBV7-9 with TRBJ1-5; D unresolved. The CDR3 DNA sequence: TGTGCCAGCAGCTTTAATCTCGGGAATCAGCCCCAGCATTTT. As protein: CASSFNLGNQPQHF.